A single sample is the source of the 17 T cell receptor beta chains below, sequenced in a study of blood T cell repertoires in COVID-19. Sequencing was performed with immunoSEQ multiplex PCR; in TCRdb, only in-frame clones are kept and a portion is missing. The profile shows more than 350,000 clones, around 87% of them singletons. The sample consisted of peripheral blood. Source of these receptors: a woman younger than 45 with COVID-19, enrolled during active disease.

This clone occurred once. The V call is TRBV28, the J call TRBJ2-1; 9 bases fit TRBD2. Germline CDR1 and CDR2: MDHEN and SYDVKM. This CDR3 has 16 residues. V lost 4 bases and J lost 5; bases outside the gene matches: 9. CDR3 residues: CASSWARAGGHNEQFF. In nucleotides, the CDR3 is TGTGCCAGCAGTTGGGCTAGAGCGGGAGGCCACAATGAGCAGTTCTTC. The complete variable domain, with remaining parts taken from reference TRBV28 and TRBJ2-1, reads DVKVTQSSRYLVKRTGEKVFLECVQDMDHENMFWYRQDPGLGLRLIYFSYDVKMKEKGDIPEGYSVSREKKERFSLILESASTNQTSMYLCASSWARAGGHNEQFFGPGTRLTVL.

This clone appeared a single time. The germline gene is not matched at one end of the junction; a read error may be the cause. V gene TRBV2 combines with J gene TRBJ2-4; 15 bases fit TRBD2. This CDR3 region has 12 residues. The germline CDR1 and CDR2 sequences are SNHLY and FYNNEI. DNA of the CDR3: TGTGCCAGCAGTGAAGCAGGGACTAGCGGGGGGTTC. It specifies CASSEAGTSGGF. Full variable domain (remainder filled in from reference TRBV2 and TRBJ2-4): EPEVTQTPSHQVTQMGQEVILRCVPISNHLYFYWYRQILGQKVEFLVSFYNNEISEKSEIFDDQFSVERPDGSNFTLKIRSTKLEDSAMYFCASSEAGTSGGFGAGTRLSVL.

This clone was seen only a few times. This rearrangement joins TRBV10-1 to TRBJ2-2; D perhaps matches TRBD2 (6 bases). V lost 4 bases and J lost 6, with 9 bases in between. The CDR3 length is 13 residues. Germline V CDR1 and CDR2: WNHNN, SYGVQD (reference sequence). The chain's CDR3 is CASSGRESGELFF. The CDR3 DNA reads TGCGCCAGCAGTGGTCGGGAGTCCGGGGAGCTGTTTTTT.

The CDR3 bases are TGTGCCAGCAGTTTAGGGGGCACGAATGAGCAGTTCTTC. It translates to CASSLGGTNEQFF. V usage is TRBV12-3 or TRBV12-4 and J usage is TRBJ2-1; a weak D match, TRBD1 (5 bases). The CDR3 has 13 residues. Trimming pared 1 base from V and 7 bases from J, leaving 8 bases between.

This chain joins TRBV28 and TRBJ1-1, with 8 bases identical to TRBD1. The CDR3 length is 15 residues. Losses at the gene ends were 3 bases for V and 7 bases for J; bases not matched to a gene: 10. Germline V CDR1 and CDR2: MDHEN, SYDVKM. The CDR3 region has the DNA TGTGCCAGCAGTTTCCCCCGACAGGGGATTCGTGAAGCTTTCTTT. Its protein is CASSFPRQGIREAFF.

The chain is built from TRBV27 and TRBJ1-2; no reliable D call. Germline assignment: CDR1 MNHEY and CDR2 SMNVEV (reference sequence). There are 14 residues in the CDR3. V lost 2 bases and J 3 bases, leaving 10 bases between the germline ends. The CDR3 reads CASSLGFSDYGYTF. Here the CDR3 DNA reads TGTGCCAGCAGTTTAGGTTTCAGTGACTATGGCTACACCTTC.

The chain uses TRBV19 and TRBJ1-2, with D maybe TRBD1 (6 bases). The CDR3 sequence is 13 residues long. The V end lost 5 bases, the J end lost 1 base, and 8 bases lay between the germline ends. Germline V CDR1 and CDR2: LNHDA, SQIVND (reference sequence). The CDR3 DNA reads as TGTGCCAGTAGTCCCAGGGGTAACTATGGCTACACCTTC. This gives the protein CASSPRGNYGYTF.

This chain joins TRBV5-4 and TRBJ2-5; D is ambiguous. Trimming pared 4 bases from V and 5 bases from J, leaving 15 bases between. Germline CDR1 is SGHNT and CDR2 is YYREEE (reference sequence). This CDR3 has 14 amino acids. The CDR3 sequence is CASSGHTSGETQYF. The CDR3 bases are TGTGCCAGCAGCGGTCATACCTCCGGGGAGACCCAGTACTTC.

The chain is built from TRBV7-8 and TRBJ2-3; 8 bases match TRBD2. This CDR3 contains 17 residues. Germline CDR1 reads SGHVS; CDR2 reads FQNEAQ. V lost 0 bases, J lost 0 bases, and 5 bases stayed unmatched. The CDR3 sequence is CASSLAPLADSTDTQYF. The CDR3 bases are TGTGCCAGCAGCTTAGCGCCACTAGCGGATAGCACAGATACGCAGTATTTT.

This sequence joins TRBV30 and TRBJ1-1; D gene ambiguous. The ends were cut back, 0 bases at V and 3 bases at J, with 8 bases in the middle. Germline CDR1 is GTSNPN and CDR2 is SVGIG (reference sequence). The CDR3 is 13 residues long. CDR3 sequence reads: CAWSVKGDTEAFF. DNA for the CDR3: TGTGCCTGGAGTGTTAAGGGAGACACTGAAGCTTTCTTT. The full variable domain, with the rest looked up from reference TRBV30 and TRBJ1-1, is SQTIHQWPATLVQPVGSPLSLECTVEGTSNPNLYWYRQAAGRGLQLLFYSVGIGQISSEVPQNLSASRPQDRQFILSSKKLLLSDSGFYLCAWSVKGDTEAFFGQGTRLTVV.

A remark on this clone: The identical CDR3 is also encoded by other nucleotide sequences in the sample. This chain connects TRBV18 to TRBJ1-4; D is undetermined. Per the germline V gene, CDR1 is KGHSH and CDR2 is LQKENI. CDR3 size: 14 residues. V was pared by 4 bases and J by 3 bases, with 9 bases between. In DNA form, the CDR3 reads TGTGCCAGCTCACTCGGTGAGGCTAATGAAAAACTGTTTTTT. Translated: CASSLGEANEKLFF.

V usage is TRBV24-1 and J usage is TRBJ2-1, with 9 bases fitting TRBD2. The J segment lost 3 bases and the V segment lost 6 bases, leaving 8 bases of the junction unmatched. The CDR3 runs to 16 residues. Germline loops: CDR1 KGHDR, CDR2 SFDVKD. DNA of the CDR3: TGTGCCACCAGTACAGCGGGAGGTGGACTCTACAATGAGCAGTTCTTC. Translating it yields CATSTAGGGLYNEQFF.

This clone was counted once. The J gene is TRBJ1-1, the V gene TRBV19; 7 bases align to TRBD1. The V and J ends lost 1 base and 1 base, in that order; junction bases with no gene match: 0. The CDR3 totals 14 residues. Looked up from germline, CDR1 is LNHDA and CDR2 is SQIVND (reference sequence). CDR3 amino acids: CASSIGTGNTEAFF. DNA of the CDR3: TGTGCCAGTAGTATAGGGACAGGGAACACTGAAGCTTTCTTT.

The chain employs TRBV9 and TRBJ2-5; a weak D match, TRBD2 (6 bases). Germline V lookup: CDR1 SGDLS, CDR2 YYNGEE. The V end lost 0 bases, the J end lost 2 bases, and 11 bases lay between the germline ends. There are 15 residues in the CDR3. The chain's CDR3 is CASSVDGGGQETQYF. The CDR3 nucleotides are TGTGCCAGCAGCGTAGATGGTGGAGGGCAAGAGACCCAGTACTTC.

This chain links TRBV24-1 with TRBJ2-3; TRBD1 might be the D (6 bases). Trimming left V 4 bases short and J 3 bases short, with 16 bases between. The CDR3 covers 16 residues. Germline V gives CDR1 KGHDR, CDR2 SFDVKD. The CDR3 sequence: CATSDPSQGTTDTQYF. CDR3 nucleotide sequence: TGTGCCACCAGTGACCCATCACAGGGAACGACAGATACGCAGTATTTT.

The chain links TRBV13 to TRBJ1-2, with no clear D. V dropped 1 base and J dropped 2 bases, with 14 bases sitting between them. The V gene's germline CDR1 is PRHDT and CDR2 FYEKMQ (reference sequence). The CDR3 contains 16 residues. The CDR3 spells CASSLAALEVNYGYTF. In DNA form, the CDR3 reads TGTGCCAGCAGCTTAGCCGCATTGGAGGTAAACTATGGCTACACCTTC.

J is TRBJ1-4 and V is TRBV2; D may be TRBD1 (5 bases). The germline CDR1 and CDR2 sequences are SNHLY and FYNNEI. CDR3 length: 15 amino acids. V lost 10 bases to trimming and J lost 4 bases, with 19 bases between them. For the CDR3, the DNA is TGTGCCACACACGGGGGGGGTCTCGATAATGAAAAACTGTTTTTT. Amino acids: CATHGGGLDNEKLFF.